One sample yielded the 26 T cell receptor beta chains listed below, sequenced in a study of blood T cell repertoires in COVID-19. TCRdb's copy holds only in-frame clones and misses some; the assay was immunoSEQ multiplex PCR. The table records approximately 280,000 clones, 89% of them present only once. The specimen sequenced was peripheral blood. The receptor set was obtained from a man between 50 and 59 years old with acute or convalescent COVID-19.

The chain recombines TRBV5-6 with TRBJ1-6; D call uncertain. Germline V gene data show CDR1 as SGHDT and CDR2 as YYEEEE. This CDR3 is 14 amino acids long. V dropped 3 bases and J dropped 9 bases, with 13 bases sitting between them. The CDR3 is CASSWVRGGSPLHF. CDR3 DNA sequence: TGTGCCAGCAGCTGGGTTCGAGGAGGTTCACCCCTCCACTTT.

This chain joins TRBV7-9 and TRBJ2-6, with D possibly being TRBD1 (5 bases). Trimming stripped 2 bases from V and 6 bases from J, with 14 bases between. CDR3 length equals 16 residues. Germline V lookup: CDR1 SEHNR, CDR2 FQNEAQ (reference sequence). The CDR3 loop is CASSLKWGLEANVLTF. The CDR3 DNA reads TGTGCCAGCAGCTTAAAATGGGGCCTCGAGGCCAACGTCCTGACTTTC. Filled out from reference TRBV7-9 and TRBJ2-6, the complete variable domain reads DTGVSQNPRHKITKRGQNVTFRCDPISEHNRLYWYRQTLGQGPEFLTYFQNEAQLEKSRLLSDRFSAERPKGSFSTLEIQRTEQGDSAMYLCASSLKWGLEANVLTFGAGSRLTVL.

The chain couples TRBV18 to TRBJ1-3, with D uncertain. The length of the CDR3 is 17 residues. Germline CDR1 is KGHSH and CDR2 is LQKENI. The V and J ends lost 4 bases and 0 bases respectively, with 16 bases between them. CDR3 sequence: CASSRGPSGSSGNTIYF. Written as DNA, the CDR3 is TGTGCCAGCTCACGTGGACCGTCGGGGAGCTCTGGAAACACCATATATTTT.

In this sample, this clone turned up a few times. The V gene is TRBV29-1, the J gene TRBJ2-7, with D maybe TRBD2 (6 bases). The CDR3 totals 13 residues. Germline V gene data show CDR1 as SQVTM and CDR2 as ANQGSEA. V lost 7 bases, J lost 3 bases, and 16 bases lay in between. The CDR3, as DNA: TGCAGCGCTTTGGGACTGCCAAACTACGAGCAGTACTTC. It is translated as CSALGLPNYEQYF.

The chain combines TRBV19 with TRBJ2-5, with 9 bases matching TRBD2. CDR3 size: 13 residues. Germline CDR1 is LNHDA and CDR2 is SQIVND (reference sequence). V lost 9 bases, J lost 4 bases, and 6 bases stayed unmatched. The CDR3 DNA follows: TGTGCCAGCAAAGGGACTAGCCCAGAGACCCAGTACTTC. Translation gives CASKGTSPETQYF.

This clone was observed a single time. The chain has TRBV2 and TRBJ2-5; 9 nucleotides match TRBD2. The CDR3 runs 15 residues. Germline V gene data show CDR1 as SNHLY and CDR2 as FYNNEI. Unmatched junction bases numbered 3, after V lost 4 bases and J lost 0 bases. The CDR3: CASSGLAGYQETQYF. CDR3 in DNA: TGTGCCAGCAGTGGGCTAGCGGGGTACCAAGAGACCCAGTACTTC.

The rearrangement uses TRBV19 and TRBJ1-6; TRBD1 matches at 7 bases. Germline loops: CDR1 LNHDA, CDR2 SQIVND (reference sequence). The CDR3 totals 15 residues. After removal of 6 bases from V and 5 bases from J, the junction contained 7 bases not matched to a gene. CDR3 amino acids: CASRAGTENNSPLHF. The CDR3 region has the DNA TGTGCCAGTAGGGCCGGGACAGAAAATAATTCACCCCTCCACTTT.

This clone was observed a single time. J is TRBJ2-7 and V is TRBV9; TRBD1 matches at 7 bases. Unmatched junction bases numbered 10, after V lost 3 bases and J lost 7 bases. The germline V gene has CDR1 SGDLS and CDR2 YYNGEE. The CDR3 has 14 amino acids. The CDR3 nucleotides read TGTGCCAGCAGCGCGACAGGGCAATATGGGGAGCAGTACTTC. This sequence encodes CASSATGQYGEQYF.

The chain combines TRBV10-1 with TRBJ2-1, with D maybe TRBD2 (6 bases). The ends were cut back, 2 bases at V and 4 bases at J, with 21 bases in the middle. Germline V lookup: CDR1 WNHNN, CDR2 SYGVQD (reference sequence). CDR3 length: 18 amino acids. The DNA for the CDR3 is TGCGCCAGCAGTGAGATAAGGGGTAGCGGAAAACCTTACAATGAGCAGTTCTTC. It encodes CASSEIRGSGKPYNEQFF.

The V and J genes are TRBV10-3 and TRBJ1-1; D not certain. CDR3 length: 15 residues. The germline gives CDR1 ENHRY, CDR2 SYGVKD. Trimming removed 3 bases at V and 1 base at J, with 12 bases between. CDR3 sequence reads: CAISDPGSGNTEAFF. The CDR3 coding sequence is TGTGCCATCAGTGATCCGGGGTCCGGGAACACTGAAGCTTTCTTT.

This CDR3 is CAITLDTRGTEAFF. The CDR3 DNA reads as TGTGCCATCACCCTTGACACCAGGGGCACTGAAGCTTTCTTT. The chain links TRBV10-3 to TRBJ1-1; possible D gene TRBD1, 6 bases. The germline V gene has CDR1 ENHRY and CDR2 SYGVKD. The CDR3 spans 14 residues. The ends were cut back, 7 bases at V and 4 bases at J, with 16 bases in the middle.

This sequence joins TRBV7-9 and TRBJ2-6; D may be TRBD1 (6 bases). The CDR3 is 17 residues long. V lost 5 bases, J lost 0 bases, and 14 bases lay in between. Per germline, CDR1 SEHNR and CDR2 FQNEAQ (reference sequence). The CDR3 nucleotides are TGTGCCAGCAGCCGAATACAGGGCTACTCTGGGGCCAACGTCCTGACTTTC. Amino acids: CASSRIQGYSGANVLTF.

This chain connects TRBV10-3 to TRBJ2-1, with 9 bases that match TRBD2. The CDR3 has 14 residues. V lost 2 bases to trimming and J lost 4 bases; unmatched junction nucleotides: 0. Germline V gene lookup returns CDR1 ENHRY and CDR2 SYGVKD. CDR3 amino acids: CAISETSGYNEQFF. The DNA for the CDR3 is TGTGCCATCAGTGAGACTAGCGGGTACAATGAGCAGTTCTTC.

CDR3 nucleotide sequence: TGTGCCAGCAACGACGAAGGGGGGGGCTATGGCTACACCTTC. Its translation: CASNDEGGGYGYTF. J is TRBJ1-2 and V is TRBV7-8, with D possibly matching TRBD1 (6 bases). Germline V gives CDR1 SGHVS, CDR2 FQNEAQ. V was cut by 7 bases and J by 4 bases, with 16 bases left in between. CDR3 size: 14 residues.

The rearrangement joins TRBV10-3 to TRBJ2-3; the D gene is possibly TRBD2 (5 bases). Per the germline V gene, CDR1 is ENHRY and CDR2 is SYGVKD. This CDR3 is 15 amino acids long. V lost 8 bases, J lost 1 base, and 16 bases lay in between. CDR3 in DNA: TGTGCCATCGGGAGTGGGTCTGCCGGCACAGATACGCAGTATTTT. Its translation: CAIGSGSAGTDTQYF.

The chain joins TRBV11-2 to TRBJ2-7; 7 nucleotides align to TRBD1. The V segment lost 5 bases and the J segment 0 bases; nucleotides outside the gene matches: 10. This CDR3 has 16 amino acids. Germline CDR1 is SGHAT and CDR2 is FQNNGV. CDR3 protein: CASSAIGQVSSYEQYF. DNA for the CDR3: TGTGCCAGCAGCGCCATCGGACAGGTCAGCTCCTACGAGCAGTACTTC.

The rearrangement uses TRBV3-1 (or the pseudogene TRBV3-2) and TRBJ2-7; 7 positions agree with TRBD2. From germline, CDR1 is LGHDT and CDR2 YNNKEL (reference sequence). The CDR3 consists of 20 residues. V was clipped by 0 bases and J by 5 bases; unmatched bases: 22. This chain's CDR3 is CASSQDQWDSERGSKNEQYF. DNA for the CDR3: TGTGCCAGCAGCCAAGATCAATGGGATTCTGAGCGGGGTAGTAAGAACGAGCAGTACTTC.

The chain is built from TRBV5-4 and TRBJ2-7, with 8 positions matching TRBD1. Losses at the gene ends were 5 bases for V and 1 base for J; bases not matched to a gene: 5. Germline assignment: CDR1 SGHNT and CDR2 YYREEE (reference sequence). CDR3 length equals 14 residues. The CDR3 loop reads CASRDRGMSYEQYF. The CDR3 DNA is TGTGCCAGCAGAGACAGGGGCATGTCCTACGAGCAGTACTTC. Full variable domain (rest looked up from reference TRBV5-4 and TRBJ2-7): ETGVTQSPTHLIKTRGQQVTLRCSSQSGHNTVSWYQQALGQGPQFIFQYYREEENGRGNFPPRFSGLQFPNYSSELNVNALELDDSALYLCASRDRGMSYEQYFGPGTRLTVT.

This chain joins TRBV7-2 and TRBJ2-5; the match to TRBD1 covers 8 bases. Looked up from germline, CDR1 is SGHTA and CDR2 is FQGNSA. This CDR3 spans 15 amino acids. Unmatched junction bases numbered 22, after V lost 9 bases and J lost 13 bases. CDR3 sequence reads: CASTPLDRDGLYWYF. The CDR3, as DNA: TGTGCCAGTACCCCGCTGGACAGGGATGGGCTCTATTGGTACTTC.

The DNA of the CDR3 is TGTGCCAGCTCCATCAGGACAGGGGGCTGGGATACGCAGTATTTT. Translated, it gives CASSIRTGGWDTQYF. The chain uses TRBV6-4 and TRBJ2-3, with 11 bases lining up with TRBD1. Unmatched junction bases numbered 10, after V lost 8 bases and J lost 6 bases. There are 15 residues in the CDR3. Per germline, CDR1 MRHNA and CDR2 SNTAGT.

The rearrangement links TRBV18 to TRBJ1-2; 8 bases are shared with TRBD1. V gave up 3 bases and J gave up 3 bases; unmatched junction bases: 3. Germline V lookup: CDR1 KGHSH, CDR2 LQKENI. The CDR3 runs to 14 residues. Here the CDR3 reads CASSPTTGDYGYTF. CDR3 nucleotides: TGTGCCAGCTCACCTACGACAGGGGACTATGGCTACACCTTC.

This clone has just a few counts. V gene TRBV10-1 combines with J gene TRBJ1-1; TRBD1 matches at 9 bases. CDR3 length equals 14 residues. The germline CDR1 and CDR2 sequences are WNHNN and SYGVQD (reference sequence). V was clipped by 6 bases and J by 5 bases; unmatched bases: 7. The CDR3 bases are TGCGCCAGCAGCACAGGGGGCGAAGGGACTGAAGCTTTCTTT. This encodes CASSTGGEGTEAFF.

The rearrangement joins TRBV5-1 to TRBJ1-2; TRBD1 aligns across 8 bases. The V gene end was trimmed by 4 bases and the J gene end by 6 bases; junction bases not matched to a gene: 8. The CDR3 consists of 14 residues. Germline V CDR1 and CDR2: SGHRS, YFSETQ. The CDR3 spells CASSDGTGINGYTF. CDR3 nucleotides: TGCGCCAGCAGCGACGGGACAGGTATAAATGGCTACACCTTC.

The chain couples TRBV3-1 (or the pseudogene TRBV3-2) to TRBJ1-1, with 7 bases matching TRBD1. The ends lost 2 bases at V and 1 base at J; junction bases unmatched: 10. CDR1 is LGHDT and CDR2 is YNNKEL in the germline V gene (reference sequence). The CDR3 sequence is 17 residues long. This CDR3 reads CASSQRFTGTENTEAFF. As DNA, the CDR3 is TGTGCCAGCAGCCAAAGGTTTACCGGGACAGAGAACACTGAAGCTTTCTTT.

The chain carries TRBV18 and TRBJ2-5; 7 nucleotides agree with TRBD2. Germline V lookup: CDR1 KGHSH, CDR2 LQKENI. J gave up 1 base and V 1 base, and 3 bases lay outside the gene matches. The CDR3 is 15 residues long. The CDR3 region has the DNA TGTGCCAGCTCACCACGAGCGGGGCTCCAAGAGACCCAGTACTTC. This encodes CASSPRAGLQETQYF.

V and J are TRBV27 and TRBJ1-5; 10 nucleotides align to TRBD1. CDR3 length: 15 amino acids. CDR1 is MNHEY and CDR2 is SMNVEV in the germline V gene (reference sequence). The ends lost 5 bases at V and 3 bases at J; junction bases unmatched: 4. CDR3 nucleotide sequence: TGTGCCAGCAGTCCCGGGACAGGGGCCAATCAGCCCCAGCATTTT. It is translated as CASSPGTGANQPQHF.